The sequence of this T cell receptor beta chain was determined in a study of blood T cells in healthy people across ages. The wider study: The capture of about one barcoded beta molecule per two T cells was achieved by template switching.

Findings of the study overall: Whereas aged donors had fewer naive CD4+ cells, long-lived donors had more of them and higher diversity. Investigators treated diversity estimates from one million T cells as underestimates. Older individuals had lower TCR beta diversity per million T cells (the decline was roughly linear).

A sample-barcoded 5' primer and a J-beta primer mix were used in a second PCR of about 6 to 12 cycles. Using its own MiXCR run on the 5' RACE reads, TCRdb lists one record per CDR3 protein. This sample has hundreds of thousands of distinct CDR3 sequences, with around 21% found just once. In this sample, this clonotype turned up a few times. As yet, its antigen is unknown. The CDR3 contains 15 residues. Germline values: CDR1 LGHDT, CDR2 YNNKEL (reference sequence). With V trimmed by 0 bases and J by 5 bases, 7 bases remained unmatched. The sample taken for sequencing was blood. The chain links TRBV3-1 to TRBJ2-7; TRBD1 matches 7 bases. This clonotype originated in a man aged 70-80 years in good health. CDR3 loop: CASSQDVGTVDEQYF. CDR3 sequence (DNA): TGTGCCAGCAGCCAAGATGTGGGGACAGTAGACGAGCAGTACTTC.